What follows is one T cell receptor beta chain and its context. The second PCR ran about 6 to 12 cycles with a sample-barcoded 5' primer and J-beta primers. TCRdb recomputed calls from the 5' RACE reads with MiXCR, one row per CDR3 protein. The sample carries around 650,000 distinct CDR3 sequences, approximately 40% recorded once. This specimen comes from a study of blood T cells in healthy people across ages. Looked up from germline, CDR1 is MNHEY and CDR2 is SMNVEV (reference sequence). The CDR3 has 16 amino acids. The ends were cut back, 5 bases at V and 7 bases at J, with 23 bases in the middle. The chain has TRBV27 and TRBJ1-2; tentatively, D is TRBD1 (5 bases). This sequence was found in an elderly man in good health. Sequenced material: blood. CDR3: CASSQRAGTNVGGYTF. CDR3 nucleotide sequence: TGTGCCAGCAGTCAACGCGCCGGGACCAACGTAGGTGGCTACACCTTC.